The next 24 T cell receptor beta chains were all read from a single sample in a study of vaccination and CD4 T cells after COVID-19. Cultured CD4+ T-cell DNA underwent Oncomine TCR Beta short-read sequencing. One entry per CDR3 protein, called by TCRdb with MiXCR from the PCR reads. Among 11,000 to 15,000 distinct CDR3 sequences listed, approximately 73% were seen once. These receptors' targets are unknown. Indicated treatment: approximately 9-day PBMC culture with coronavirus spike peptide pools or control peptides (ViraFEST assay). The sample consisted of CD4+ T cells from blood, cultured in vitro. These receptors were obtained from a human donor who had recovered from COVID-19.

This chain connects TRBV5-6 to TRBJ1-2, with D tentatively TRBD1 (6 bases). V lost 4 bases, J lost 8 bases, and 15 bases lay in between. Germline V lookup: CDR1 SGHDT, CDR2 YYEEEE. The CDR3 runs to 13 residues. CDR3 protein: CASSRRGAGGYTF. The CDR3 region has the DNA TGTGCCAGCAGCCGGAGGGGGGCTGGCGGCTACACCTTC.

The chain joins TRBV12-3 or TRBV12-4 to TRBJ2-3; 11 bases fit TRBD2. The CDR3 has 15 residues. V trimming: 7 bases; J trimming: 0 bases; junction bases outside the gene matches: 3. CDR3 amino acids: CASIRTSGSTDTQYF. The CDR3 bases are TGTGCCAGCATTCGGACTAGCGGGAGCACAGATACGCAGTATTTT.

The chain uses TRBV20-1 and TRBJ1-2; D is ambiguous. V was cut by 7 bases and J by 4 bases, with 19 bases left in between. CDR1 is DFQATT and CDR2 is SNEGSKA in the germline V gene (reference sequence). CDR3 length: 14 residues. DNA of the CDR3: TGCAGTGGCCGCCCCGGGCCACCACTCTATGGCTACACCTTC. Protein sequence: CSGRPGPPLYGYTF.

The V gene is TRBV20-1, the J gene TRBJ2-2; TRBD2 aligns across 8 bases. V lost 5 bases and J lost 0; bases outside the gene matches: 5. The CDR3 is made up of 15 amino acids. The V gene's germline CDR1 is DFQATT and CDR2 SNEGSKA (reference sequence). The CDR3 sequence: CSAPRGGTNTGELFF. The CDR3 DNA sequence: TGCAGTGCTCCCCGGGGGGGGACGAACACCGGGGAGCTGTTTTTT.

CDR3 protein: CASSLVGGGTEAFF. CDR3 nucleotide sequence: TGTGCCAGCAGTTTGGTTGGTGGGGGCACTGAAGCTTTCTTT. The chain carries TRBV27 and TRBJ1-1; possibly TRBD1 for D (5 bases). The CDR3 spans 14 residues. V was clipped by 3 bases and J by 4 bases, with 12 bases between them. Per the germline V gene, CDR1 is MNHEY and CDR2 is SMNVEV (reference sequence).

In its sample, this clonotype was seen a few times. The chain uses TRBV28 and TRBJ2-7; TRBD1 or TRBD2 may be the D gene (5 bases each). Germline V gene data show CDR1 as MDHEN and CDR2 as SYDVKM. The V end lost 8 bases, the J end lost 1 base, and 18 bases lay between the germline ends. The CDR3 consists of 15 residues. This chain's CDR3 is CASLKPGTGSYEQYF. CDR3 nucleotide sequence: TGTGCCAGCCTAAAACCCGGGACCGGGTCCTACGAGCAGTACTTC.

The V call is TRBV5-1, the J call TRBJ1-1, with D perhaps matching TRBD1 (6 bases). CDR3 size: 13 residues. CDR1 and CDR2 from the germline V gene are SGHRS and YFSETQ. The germline V and J ends were trimmed by 3 bases and 1 base, with 7 bases remaining between them. Here the CDR3 DNA reads TGCGCCAGCAGCTCGGGACAGAACACTGAAGCTTTCTTT. It translates to CASSSGQNTEAFF.

The chain recombines TRBV6-2 or TRBV6-3 with TRBJ2-7; tentatively, D is TRBD2 (6 bases). Germline loops: CDR1 MNHEY, CDR2 SVGEGT. Trimming took off 3 bases at V and 0 bases at J, with 9 bases between the two ends. The CDR3 consists of 14 residues. CDR3 DNA sequence: TGTGCCAGCAGTTATGACGGGAGCTCCTACGAGCAGTACTTC. Encoded protein: CASSYDGSSYEQYF.

This chain joins TRBV7-2 and TRBJ2-7, with TRBD2 matching 7 bases. The CDR3 runs to 14 residues. The ends lost 5 bases at V and 2 bases at J; junction bases unmatched: 6. Per the germline V gene, CDR1 is SGHTA and CDR2 is FQGNSA. CDR3 DNA: TGTGCCAGCAGCCCCCCTAGCGGCGCCTACGAGCAGTACTTC. Protein sequence: CASSPPSGAYEQYF.

The chain employs TRBV10-3 and TRBJ1-5; D call uncertain. Germline CDR1 reads ENHRY; CDR2 reads SYGVKD. The V gene lost 3 bases and the J gene lost 7 bases, with 13 bases spanning the gap. This CDR3 comprises 14 residues. CDR3 loop: CAISDNGGVQPQHF. The DNA for the CDR3 is TGTGCCATCAGTGATAACGGTGGGGTACAGCCCCAGCATTTT.

This chain connects TRBV19 to TRBJ1-5, with a possible D match to TRBD1 (5 bases). There are 16 residues in the CDR3. Germline values: CDR1 LNHDA, CDR2 SQIVND (reference sequence). Trimming took 7 bases from V and 1 from J, leaving 17 bases between them. DNA of the CDR3: TGTGCCAGTATCCCGAGGACAAGTACAAGCAATCAGCCCCAGCATTTT. This codes for CASIPRTSTSNQPQHF.

The chain employs TRBV20-1 and TRBJ2-6; D unclear. CDR3 length: 15 amino acids. Germline assignment: CDR1 DFQATT and CDR2 SNEGSKA (reference sequence). The V end was cut by 0 bases, the J end by 1 base, with 7 bases between. CDR3 nucleotide sequence: TGCAGTGCTAGAGATTTCCTTTCTGGGGCCAACGTCCTGACTTTC. Its protein is CSARDFLSGANVLTF.

This chain links TRBV7-9 with TRBJ1-2; no firm D call. CDR1 and CDR2 (germline): SEHNR, FQNEAQ (reference sequence). V lost 3 bases and J 8 bases, leaving 16 bases between the germline ends. This CDR3 region has 14 residues. The CDR3 DNA sequence: TGTGCCAGCAGCTTTAGGCGTGTAAAGTCAGGCTACACCTTC. Translated: CASSFRRVKSGYTF.

This chain links TRBV24-1 with TRBJ1-6; D ambiguous. The CDR3 consists of 14 residues. V was trimmed by 3 bases and J by 7 bases, leaving 9 bases between them. Germline assignment: CDR1 KGHDR and CDR2 SFDVKD. The CDR3 spells CATSDHGLNSPLHF. The CDR3 nucleotides are TGTGCCACCAGTGATCACGGTTTAAATTCACCCCTCCACTTT.

The chain is built from TRBV27 and TRBJ1-2; no clear D. Germline V gene data show CDR1 as MNHEY and CDR2 as SMNVEV (reference sequence). V gave up 1 base and J gave up 4 bases, with 13 bases separating them. The CDR3 spans 15 residues. This CDR3 is CASSLLGQTPYGYTF. The CDR3 DNA follows: TGTGCCAGCAGTTTATTAGGGCAAACACCCTATGGCTACACCTTC.

J is TRBJ2-7 and V is TRBV19, with TRBD1 identical over 11 bases. From germline, CDR1 is LNHDA and CDR2 SQIVND (reference sequence). The V and J ends lost 7 bases and 2 bases, in that order; junction bases with no gene match: 10. CDR3 length equals 16 residues. In nucleotides, the CDR3 is TGTGCCAGTACCCCGACCGGGACAGGGGGTACCTACGAGCAGTACTTC. Encoded protein: CASTPTGTGGTYEQYF.

This chain connects TRBV2 to TRBJ1-1; 9 nucleotides agree with TRBD1. J was trimmed by 5 bases and V by 6 bases; bases with no gene match: 4. In germline, CDR1 is SNHLY, CDR2 FYNNEI. This CDR3 region has 13 residues. CDR3 sequence (DNA): TGTGCCAGCAGGGACAGGGGTCGGACTGAAGCTTTCTTT. It codes for CASRDRGRTEAFF.

V and J are TRBV20-1 and TRBJ1-1; the D gene is possibly TRBD1 (5 bases). Trimming took off 5 bases at V and 0 bases at J, with 10 bases between the two ends. This CDR3 contains 13 residues. Germline V gene lookup returns CDR1 DFQATT and CDR2 SNEGSKA (reference sequence). The CDR3 protein is CSAERQMNTEAFF. CDR3 sequence (DNA): TGCAGTGCTGAACGACAGATGAACACTGAAGCTTTCTTT.

This clonotype ranks as medium-sized. The V call is TRBV18, the J call TRBJ1-1; no reliable D call. Germline V lookup: CDR1 KGHSH, CDR2 LQKENI. Trimming left V 3 bases short and J 3 bases short, with 8 bases between. The length of the CDR3 is 13 residues. The chain's CDR3 is CASSPRQDTEAFF. DNA of the CDR3: TGTGCCAGCTCACCGCGGCAGGACACTGAAGCTTTCTTT. The full variable domain, completed using reference TRBV18 and TRBJ1-1, is NAGVMQNPRHLVRRRGQEARLRCSPMKGHSHVYWYRQLPEEGLKFMVYLQKENIIDESGMPKERFSAEFPKEGPSILRIQQVVRGDSAAYFCASSPRQDTEAFFGQGTRLTVV.

J is TRBJ1-5 and V is TRBV6-5; D is ambiguous. This CDR3 has 16 amino acids. Trimming stripped 2 bases from V and 0 bases from J, with 11 bases between. Germline V gene lookup returns CDR1 MNHEY and CDR2 SVGAGI. The CDR3 DNA reads TGTGCCAGCAGTTACGCGGGCCTGGGTAGCAATCAGCCCCAGCATTTT. It encodes CASSYAGLGSNQPQHF.

The V and J genes are TRBV7-8 and TRBJ2-7, with TRBD1 as a possible D gene (5 bases). The CDR3 contains 15 residues. The germline CDR1 and CDR2 sequences are SGHVS and FQNEAQ. V lost 5 bases to trimming and J lost 4 bases, with 18 bases between them. The CDR3 region has the DNA TGTGCCAGCAGCACCAGGGTCCCCAAGGGGTACGAGCAGTACTTC. Protein product: CASSTRVPKGYEQYF.

The V call is TRBV20-1, the J call TRBJ2-3; 7 positions agree with TRBD2. Germline assignment: CDR1 DFQATT and CDR2 SNEGSKA (reference sequence). The J segment lost 0 bases and the V segment lost 7 bases, leaving 4 bases of the junction unmatched. CDR3 size: 13 residues. The chain's CDR3 is CSGREVSTDTQYF. As DNA, the CDR3 is TGCAGTGGCCGGGAGGTGAGCACAGATACGCAGTATTTT.

This clonotype was detected only a few times. This chain links TRBV20-1 with TRBJ1-5; D unresolved. The CDR3 is 11 amino acids. Trimming shortened V by 7 bases and J by 6 bases, and 10 bases separated the two germline ends. Germline loops: CDR1 DFQATT, CDR2 SNEGSKA (reference sequence). CDR3 in amino acids: CSVAGGQPQHF. The CDR3 nucleotides read TGCAGTGTCGCAGGAGGTCAGCCCCAGCATTTT.

In its sample, this clonotype was seen a few times. The genes are TRBV7-9 and TRBJ1-2; the match to TRBD1 covers 7 bases. Germline CDR1 and CDR2: SEHNR and FQNEAQ (reference sequence). V was pared by 5 bases and J by 1 base, with 7 bases of the junction left unmatched. This CDR3 has 15 residues. The DNA of the CDR3 is TGTGCCAGCAGCCCTACAGGGGCCGTTAACTATGGCTACACCTTC. Encoded protein: CASSPTGAVNYGYTF.